One and the same sample provided the 24 T cell receptor beta chains below, sequenced in a study of tissue T cells after allogeneic stem cell transplantation. Only in-frame clones appear in the TCRdb table, and some are missing; sequencing was by immunoSEQ multiplex PCR. Among more than 45,000 clones listed, about three quarters were seen once. The sequencing sample was made of sorted cells pooled from one or two spleens. Every receptor here comes from a pool of C57BL/6 mice in good health.

A word on this clone: Gene names are the mouse ones. The CDR3 end falls 1 residue outside the read, so it is completed with the germline J gene. The chain recombines TRBV13-3 with TRBJ2-5, with TRBD2 matching over 13 bases. The V segment lost 9 bases and the J segment 3 bases; nucleotides outside the gene matches: 4. Per germline, CDR1 NNHDY and CDR2 SYVADS. The CDR3 is made up of 14 amino acids. CDR3 sequence reads: CATRDWGGQDTQYF. The sequenced CDR3 bases are TGTGCCACCCGGGACTGGGGGGGACAAGACACCCAGTAC.

In regard to this clone: Germline and genes: mouse. The read is 1 residue too short to cover the CDR3 end, so that end is filled in from the germline J gene. The chain carries TRBV2 and TRBJ1-6; D remains unclear. TRBJ1-6 is an ORF, with its function uncertain. Germline V gene sequence: CDR1 LGHNA, CDR2 YSYQKL. The CDR3 covers 15 residues. V shed 0 bases and J shed 2 bases, with 5 bases lying between them. CDR3 residues: CASSQEEAYNSPLYF. The CDR3 bases that were read are TGTGCCAGCAGCCAAGAAGAGGCCTATAATTCGCCCCTCTAC.

As regards this clone: Germline and genes: mouse. With the read ending 1 residue before the CDR3 end, the germline J gene is used to fill in that end. The rearrangement joins TRBV13-3 to TRBJ2-5, with 12 positions matching TRBD2. V shed 4 bases, J shed 6 bases, and the junction held 6 bases outside the gene matches. The CDR3 is made up of 15 amino acids. Germline V gives CDR1 NNHDY, CDR2 SYVADS. The CDR3 sequence is CASSRRLGGRDTQYF. The sequenced part of the CDR3 DNA is TGTGCCAGCAGTCGTCGACTGGGGGGGCGGGACACCCAGTAC.

To note about this clone: Gene names and germline match the mouse. The read finishes 1 residue shy of the CDR3 end, and the germline J gene is used to complete it. The rearrangement links TRBV5 to TRBJ2-7, with 12 bases fitting TRBD1. V gave up 1 base and J gave up 4 bases; unmatched junction bases: 2. The germline CDR1 and CDR2 sequences are LGHNA and YNLKQL (reference sequence). This CDR3 has 15 residues. The part of the CDR3 DNA that was read is TGTGCCAGCAGCCAAGTGGGACAGGGGGCTTATGAACAGTAC. Protein: CASSQVGQGAYEQY. The full CDR3 sequence reads CASSQVGQGAYEQYF.

This clone was seen a few times. Gene names denote mouse genes. This sample also contains other DNA sequences that code for the same CDR3. The CDR3 bases that were read are TGTGCCAGCAGTGATCCAGGCCAAGACACCCAGTAC. Translating it yields CASSDPGQDTQY. The complete CDR3 sequence is CASSDPGQDTQYF. The chain recombines TRBV13-1 with TRBJ2-5; D unclear. The CDR3 end lies 1 residue beyond the end of the read and is filled in from the germline J gene. This CDR3 contains 13 residues. Trimming cost V 1 base and J 2 bases, with 5 bases left between them. CDR1 and CDR2 from the germline V gene are NSHNY and SYGAGN.

Concerning this clone itself: Gene names follow the mouse nomenclature. The DNA ends 1 residue before the CDR3 does, and the rest of the CDR3 is filled in from the germline J gene. The J gene is TRBJ1-3, the V gene TRBV3; D is perhaps TRBD1 (6 bases). The length of the CDR3 is 14 residues. CDR1 and CDR2 (germline): SNHLY, FYNGKV (reference sequence). Trimming left V 3 bases short and J 2 bases short, with 8 bases between. This CDR3 is CASSLAGAGNTLYF. Partial CDR3 DNA: TGTGCCAGCAGCTTGGCAGGGGCTGGAAATACGCTCTAT. Variable domain in full (rest from reference TRBV3 and TRBJ1-3): GPKVLQIPSHQIIDMGQMVTLNCDPVSNHLYFYWYKQILGQQMEFLVNFYNGKVMEKSKLFKDQFSVERPDGSYFTLKIQPTALEDSAVYFCASSLAGAGNTLYFGEGSRLIVV.

This clone has a handful of counts. Mouse gene names and germline throughout. The read gets to within 1 residue of the CDR3 end, and the germline J gene fills in the rest. This chain uses TRBV13-3 with TRBJ2-3; D may be TRBD1 (5 bases). Trimming removed 4 bases from V and 6 bases from J, with 6 bases in between. The germline gives CDR1 NNHDY, CDR2 SYVADS. There are 11 residues in the CDR3. The part of the CDR3 DNA that was read is TGTGCCAGCAGTTACAGGGAAACGCTGTAT. This codes for CASSYRETLY. The entire CDR3 protein is CASSYRETLYF.

With respect to this clone: All gene names here are mouse names. The read comes to an end 1 residue before the CDR3 does, leaving the germline J gene to fill in the end. The chain couples TRBV13-3 to TRBJ2-3; D call uncertain. With 3 bases removed from V and 0 bases from J, the gap between germline ends came to 8 bases. This CDR3 has 14 residues. CDR1 is NNHDY, CDR2 SYVADS, per germline. The CDR3 bases that were read are TGTGCCAGCAGTGGAAAGTTTAGTGCAGAAACGCTGTAT. Its protein is CASSGKFSAETLY. The whole CDR3 sequence reads CASSGKFSAETLYF.

A word on this clone: Gene names are the mouse ones. The CDR3 end is not reached by the read, which stops 1 residue before it; the germline J gene fills it in. The chain joins TRBV26 to TRBJ2-5, with D possibly TRBD1 on 7 matching bases. CDR1 is KGHPV, CDR2 FQNQEV, per germline (reference sequence). The CDR3 loop spans 13 amino acids. Trimming shortened V by 4 bases and J by 6 bases, and 11 bases separated the two germline ends. The CDR3 region is CASSQGGGDTQYF. Partial CDR3 DNA: TGTGCCAGCAGTCAAGGGGGCGGTGACACCCAGTAC.

With respect to this clone: Mouse gene names apply. The read ends 1 residue before the CDR3 terminus; that terminus is restored from the germline J gene. The chain combines TRBV4 with TRBJ1-4; D perhaps matches TRBD1 (5 bases). Trimming took 5 bases from V and 4 from J, leaving 8 bases between them. Germline loops: CDR1 LGHDT, CDR2 YNNKQL (reference sequence). This CDR3 has 13 residues. The CDR3 region is CASSTDINERLFF. The sequenced part of the CDR3 DNA is TGTGCCAGCAGCACGGACATCAACGAAAGATTATTT. Complete variable domain (other parts from reference TRBV4 and TRBJ1-4): ETAVFQTPNYHVTQVGNEVSFNCKQTLGHDTMYWYKQDSKKLLKIMFSYNNKQLIVNETVPRRFSPQSSDKAHLNLRIKSVEPEDSAVYLCASSTDINERLFFGHGTKLSVL.

As regards this clone: These gene names are mouse names. The CDR3 is cut off 1 residue early in the read; its end comes from the germline J gene. The chain has TRBV15 and TRBJ2-3; TRBD2 matches 8 bases. V was pared by 1 base and J by 5 bases, with 2 bases of the junction left unmatched. Germline V gene data show CDR1 as SGHND and CDR2 as FRSKSL. The length of the CDR3 is 14 residues. CDR3 protein: CASSLVGGVETLYF. The covered CDR3 bases are TGTGCCAGCAGTTTAGTGGGGGGGGTAGAAACGCTGTAT. The full variable domain, its missing parts supplied by reference TRBV15 and TRBJ2-3, is DAGVTQTPRHEVAEKGQTIILKCEPVSGHNDLFWYRQTKIQGLELLSYFRSKSLMEDGGAFKDRFKAEMLNSSFSTLKIQPTEPKDSAVYLCASSLVGGVETLYFGSGTRLTVL.

As concerns this clone: Genes and germline come from the mouse. The CDR3 end lies 1 residue beyond the end of the read and is filled in from the germline J gene. The chain carries TRBV20 and TRBJ2-2; 7 nucleotides align to TRBD1. Germline loops: CDR1 GFQATS, CDR2 STVNSAI. The V segment lost 0 bases and the J segment 2 bases; nucleotides outside the gene matches: 0. This CDR3 spans 14 amino acids. The CDR3 is CGARDRGNTGQLYF. The CDR3 bases that were read are TGTGGTGCTAGGGACAGGGGGAACACCGGGCAGCTCTAC. Variable domain in full (rest from reference TRBV20 and TRBJ2-2): GALVYQYPRRTICKSGTSMRMECQAVGFQATSVAWYRQSPQKTFELIALSTVNSAIKYEQNFTQEKFPISHPNLSFSSMTVLNAYLEDRGLYLCGARDRGNTGQLYFGEGSKLTVL.

About this clone: The germline and genes are mouse ones. The CDR3 is cut off 1 residue early in the read; its end comes from the germline J gene. The V and J genes are TRBV5 and TRBJ2-1; 10 positions agree with TRBD2. J gave up 7 bases and V 4 bases, and 4 bases lay outside the gene matches. The CDR3 has 14 residues. Germline V lookup: CDR1 LGHNA, CDR2 YNLKQL (reference sequence). CDR3 DNA, as far as it was read: TGTGCCAGCAGCCGTGACTGGGGGGTCGCTGAGCAGTTC. Translation gives CASSRDWGVAEQF. The full CDR3 reads CASSRDWGVAEQFF.

To note about this clone: Genes and germline are mouse. The CDR3 is cut off 1 residue early in the read; its end comes from the germline J gene. The chain links TRBV1 to TRBJ2-5; maybe TRBD1 (7 bases). V was cut by 4 bases and J by 3 bases, with 14 bases left in between. The CDR3 spans 15 residues. Germline loops: CDR1 NSQYPW, CDR2 LRSPGD (reference sequence). CDR3 bases read: TGCACCTGCAGTGAGGGGGCAATTCGGCAAGACACCCAGTAC. This translates into CTCSEGAIRQDTQY. Given in full, the CDR3 is CTCSEGAIRQDTQYF. The full variable domain, its missing parts supplied by reference TRBV1 and TRBJ2-5, is VTLLEQNPRWRLVPRGQAVNLRCILKNSQYPWMSWYQQDLQKQLQWLFTLRSPGDKEVKSLPGADYLATRVTDTELRLQVANMSQGRTLYCTCSEGAIRQDTQYFGPGTRLLVL.

Points on this clone: Gene names and germline refer to mouse. The CDR3 bases that were read are TGTGCCAGCTCTCTGGGACTGGGGTATGAACAGTAC. This encodes CASSLGLGYEQY. The whole CDR3 protein reads CASSLGLGYEQYF. The V and J genes are TRBV12-1 and TRBJ2-7, with 10 bases aligning to TRBD2. The sequence runs out 1 residue before the end of the CDR3; the remainder is reconstructed from the germline J gene. CDR1 and CDR2 (germline): SGHSN, HYEKVE. Trimming cost V 1 base and J 4 bases; bases outside gene matches: 0. The CDR3 contains 13 residues.

A note on this clone: Gene names and germline match the mouse. The sequence runs out 1 residue before the end of the CDR3; the remainder is reconstructed from the germline J gene. The chain links TRBV13-2 to TRBJ2-4; D unresolved. The CDR3 consists of 13 residues. V shed 1 base and J shed 7 bases, with 10 bases lying between them. Germline V lookup: CDR1 NNHNN, CDR2 SYGAGS (reference sequence). The sequenced part of the CDR3 DNA is TGTGCCAGCGGTGATTACAGAGGAGACACCTTGTAC. Its protein product is CASGDYRGDTLY. In full, the CDR3 reads CASGDYRGDTLYF.

As regards this clone: Gene labels here are mouse ones. The read finishes 1 residue shy of the CDR3 end, and the germline J gene is used to complete it. This sequence joins TRBV13-2 and TRBJ2-5; 12 bases agree with TRBD2. Germline CDR1 NNHNN, CDR2 SYGAGS (reference sequence). After removal of 3 bases from V and 0 bases from J, the junction contained 8 bases not matched to a gene. The CDR3 is made up of 18 amino acids. Partial CDR3 DNA: TGTGCCAGCGGTGGTCCGGGACTGGGGGGTCCTAACCAAGACACCCAGTAC. It translates to CASGGPGLGGPNQDTQY. The whole CDR3 is CASGGPGLGGPNQDTQYF.

This clone was observed a few times. Each gene name is a mouse one. Read sequence stops 1 residue before the CDR3 end, and the germline J gene provides the missing end. This chain links TRBV13-3 with TRBJ2-1; D remains ambiguous. V was clipped by 7 bases and J by 6 bases, with 2 bases between them. This CDR3 is 9 amino acids long. CDR1 and CDR2 from the germline V gene are NNHDY and SYVADS. The part of the CDR3 DNA that was read is TGTGCCAGCGGTGCTGAGCAGTTC. It translates to CASGAEQF. In full, the CDR3 reads CASGAEQFF.

With respect to this clone: Gene names are the mouse ones. The sequenced fragment ends 1 residue before the CDR3 boundary, so the rest is inferred from the germline J gene. The rearrangement uses TRBV12-2 and TRBJ1-1; 8 nucleotides agree with TRBD1. The germline V gene encodes CDR1 SGHLS and CDR2 HYDKME. Unmatched junction bases numbered 3, after V lost 0 bases and J lost 4 bases. This CDR3 spans 14 amino acids. The sequenced part of the CDR3 DNA is TGTGCCAGCTCTCTCGACAGGGGCGGCACAGAAGTCTTC. As protein: CASSLDRGGTEVF. The entire CDR3 reads CASSLDRGGTEVFF.

Concerning this clone: Mouse germline and gene names are used. The read gets to within 1 residue of the CDR3 end, and the germline J gene fills in the rest. The J gene is TRBJ2-5, the V gene TRBV13-2, with 7 bases identical to TRBD2. The CDR3 is 12 residues long. The trim removed 6 bases at V and 6 bases at J, leaving 4 bases unmatched. Germline lookup yields CDR1 NNHNN and CDR2 SYGAGS (reference sequence). CDR3 DNA (partial): TGTGCCAGCGCTGGGGGAGGGGACACCCAGTAC. Amino acids: CASAGGGDTQY. The full CDR3 reads CASAGGGDTQYF.

As concerns this clone: Gene names and germline match the mouse. The sequence runs out 1 residue before the end of the CDR3; the remainder is reconstructed from the germline J gene. The chain joins TRBV2 to TRBJ1-6, with unresolved D. TRBJ1-6 counts as an open reading frame of uncertain function. The germline gives CDR1 LGHNA, CDR2 YSYQKL. V dropped 1 base and J dropped 8 bases, with 6 bases sitting between them. The CDR3 is 13 amino acids. CDR3 DNA, as far as it was read: TGTGCCAGCAGCCAAGGGATGGATTCGCCCCTCTAC. Translation: CASSQGMDSPLY. Given in full, the CDR3 is CASSQGMDSPLYF.

Regarding this clone: Gene names are the mouse ones. The missing CDR3 end, 1 residue past where the read stops, is filled in from the germline J gene. This rearrangement joins TRBV13-3 to TRBJ1-3, with D uncertain. CDR3 length: 16 amino acids. The V gene lost 0 bases and the J gene lost 0 bases, with 10 bases spanning the gap. The germline V gene encodes CDR1 NNHDY and CDR2 SYVADS. The CDR3 bases that were read are TGTGCCAGCAGTGATGCGGCATCCTCTTCTGGAAATACGCTCTAT. It yields the protein CASSDAASSSGNTLY. The whole CDR3 protein is CASSDAASSSGNTLYF.

The table lists this clone with a few counts. Gene labels here are mouse ones. The missing CDR3 end, 1 residue past where the read stops, is filled in from the germline J gene. The chain links TRBV14 to TRBJ1-3; D is possibly TRBD1 (5 bases). Germline V gene lookup returns CDR1 SGHDT and CDR2 FRDEAV. The germline V and J ends were trimmed by 2 bases and 1 base, with 7 bases remaining between them. The CDR3 covers 14 residues. CDR3 sequence reads: CASSFDRSGNTLYF. The covered CDR3 bases are TGTGCCAGCAGTTTTGACAGATCTGGAAATACGCTCTAT.

Worth noting for this clone: Here the gene names and germline are mouse. With the read ending 1 residue before the CDR3 end, the germline J gene is used to fill in that end. The J gene is TRBJ2-4, the V gene TRBV19, with unresolved D. CDR1 FNHDT and CDR2 SITEND come from the germline V gene (reference sequence). This CDR3 comprises 12 residues. Trimming took 4 bases from V and 4 from J, leaving 7 bases between them. The CDR3 reads CASSPTENTLYF. The CDR3 bases that were read are TGTGCCAGCAGTCCTACAGAAAACACCTTGTAC. Filled out from reference TRBV19 and TRBJ2-4, the complete variable domain reads GGIITQTPKFLIGQEGQKLTLKCQQNFNHDTMYWYRQDSGKGLRLIYYSITENDLQKGDLSEGYDASREKKSSFSLTVTSAQKNEMAVFLCASSPTENTLYFGAGTRLSVL.